Shown below are 17 T cell receptor beta chains from a single sample sequenced in a study of vaccination and CD4 T cells after COVID-19 (dated 2022 in TCRdb). The time point tag for this specimen amounts to: late sampling 161 to 241 days after vaccination in three convalescent patients. Read against the paper, the sample's treatment or condition label means: roughly 10-day PBMC culture with coronavirus spike peptide pools or control peptides (ViraFEST assay). Library preparation employed PCR. Instrument used: Illumina iSeq 100. DNA from cultured CD4+ T cells underwent TCR sequencing with the Oncomine TCR Beta short-read assay at the Johns Hopkins FTIC core. Using fastp at Q25 and MiXCR, TCRdb reprocessed the public reads and kept productive beta chains. Rows with a matching CDR3 protein are joined into one entry that keeps the most common DNA and genes. The sample table holds about 16,000 distinct CDR3 sequences, of which just under 55% were seen once. The top ten clonotypes cover around 16% of the sample.

Their cognate antigens are unknown. The specimen comprised CD4+ T cells from blood, cultured in vitro, sampled about 7 months after SARS-CoV-2 vaccination. The receptors shown here come from a human donor who had recovered from COVID-19.

This chain uses TRBV6-1 with TRBJ2-3, with D possibly TRBD2 on 5 matching bases. V gave up 8 bases and J gave up 2 bases, with 14 bases separating them. The CDR3 is made up of 14 amino acids. Germline CDR1 is MNHNS and CDR2 is SASEGT. In nucleotides, the CDR3 is TGTGCCAGCGCGAAGAAACGGGACACAGATACGCAGTATTTT. Amino acids: CASAKKRDTDTQYF.

The genes are TRBV6-5 and TRBJ1-2; possibly TRBD1 for D (5 bases). This CDR3 is built from 15 residues. V was pared by 2 bases and J by 8 bases, with 18 bases between. Germline V gives CDR1 MNHEY, CDR2 SVGAGI. CDR3 residues: CASSYENQGTGGYTF. The CDR3, as DNA: TGTGCCAGCAGTTACGAGAACCAGGGAACAGGAGGCTACACCTTC.

The chain links TRBV6-1 to TRBJ2-7; weak D call: TRBD1 (7 bases). CDR1 MNHNS and CDR2 SASEGT come from the germline V gene. Between the trimmed V and J ends, which lost 5 bases and 2 bases, there was a span of 22 bases. The CDR3 contains 17 residues. As DNA, the CDR3 is TGTGCCAGCAGTAACAGGGGAGGCGGGACGCCGACCTACGAGCAGTACTTC. This gives the protein CASSNRGGGTPTYEQYF.

This clonotype occurred a few times. This rearrangement joins TRBV7-8 to TRBJ2-3; TRBD2 matches at 9 bases. CDR1 and CDR2 (germline): SGHVS, FQNEAQ. J was trimmed by 0 bases and V by 2 bases; bases with no gene match: 12. This CDR3 comprises 19 residues. The CDR3 sequence: CASSLQSLAGRLSTDTQYF. The CDR3 bases are TGTGCCAGCAGCTTACAGTCGCTAGCGGGGAGGCTAAGCACAGATACGCAGTATTTT. The full variable domain, in which reference TRBV7-8 and TRBJ2-3 provide the parts outside the CDR3, is GAGVSQSPRYKVAKRGQDVALRCDPISGHVSLFWYQQALGQGPEFLTYFQNEAQLDKSGLPSDRFFAERPEGSVSTLKIQRTQQEDSAVYLCASSLQSLAGRLSTDTQYFGPGTRLTVL.

The V call is TRBV6-1, the J call TRBJ2-3, with D uncertain. CDR1 and CDR2 from the germline V gene are MNHNS and SASEGT. With 0 bases removed from V and 0 bases from J, the gap between germline ends came to 7 bases. The CDR3 length is 15 residues. DNA for the CDR3: TGTGCCAGCAGTGAAGCGGTGCAGAGCACAGATACGCAGTATTTT. Residues: CASSEAVQSTDTQYF.

The V and J genes are TRBV10-2 and TRBJ2-7, with 9 bases aligning to TRBD1. CDR3 size: 13 residues. Germline V CDR1 and CDR2: WSHSY, SAAADI. J gave up 4 bases and V 7 bases, and 5 bases lay outside the gene matches. CDR3 coding DNA: TGCGCCAGCACACCGGGACAGGGATACGAGCAGTACTTC. Residues: CASTPGQGYEQYF.

This chain uses TRBV4-2 with TRBJ2-1, with TRBD2 matching over 7 bases. Germline V gene lookup returns CDR1 LGHNA and CDR2 YNFKEQ. V was clipped by 0 bases and J by 8 bases; unmatched bases: 10. The CDR3 loop spans 16 amino acids. CDR3 bases: TGTGCCAGCAGCCAAGATGCTTCCCCTAGCGGCGATGAGCAGTTCTTC. Protein sequence: CASSQDASPSGDEQFF.

This chain connects TRBV11-2 to TRBJ2-6; D is undetermined. V shed 5 bases and J shed 2 bases, with 4 bases lying between them. The CDR3 covers 13 residues. Germline V CDR1 and CDR2: SGHAT, FQNNGV. This CDR3 reads CASSLAGANVLTF. CDR3 sequence (DNA): TGTGCCAGCAGCCTCGCTGGGGCCAACGTCCTGACTTTC.

This clonotype was seen a handful of times. The V call is TRBV7-2, the J call TRBJ2-1; D is uncertain. Trimming shortened V by 5 bases and J by 10 bases, and 18 bases separated the two germline ends. CDR1 is SGHTA and CDR2 is FQGNSA in the germline V gene. This CDR3 is built from 14 residues. CDR3 bases: TGTGCCAGCAGCCAAGGACGGGCCTTTTTCGAGCAGTTCTTC. The encoded protein is CASSQGRAFFEQFF.

The V and J genes are TRBV6-2 or TRBV6-3 and TRBJ2-3; 9 nucleotides align to TRBD1. The CDR3 length is 14 residues. With V trimmed by 4 bases and J by 5 bases, 4 bases remained unmatched. The V gene's germline CDR1 is MNHEY and CDR2 SVGEGT. As DNA, the CDR3 is TGTGCCAGCAGTTTCCCGGACAGGGGAGATACGCAGTATTTT. This translates into CASSFPDRGDTQYF.

This clonotype has more than one count but fewer than ten. The rearrangement joins TRBV20-1 to TRBJ2-5; D gene unclear. The CDR3 totals 13 residues. Trimming pared 3 bases from V and 1 base from J, leaving 9 bases between. Germline values: CDR1 DFQATT, CDR2 SNEGSKA (reference sequence). The CDR3 sequence: CSARGVGQETQYF. The CDR3 region has the DNA TGCAGTGCTAGGGGCGTGGGCCAAGAGACCCAGTACTTC.

The J gene is TRBJ2-1, the V gene TRBV20-1; TRBD2 aligns across 14 bases. The CDR3 is 15 residues long. The V segment lost 5 bases and the J segment 9 bases; nucleotides outside the gene matches: 9. Germline CDR1 reads DFQATT; CDR2 reads SNEGSKA (reference sequence). CDR3 residues: CSAGPTSGRGGEQFF. Written as DNA, the CDR3 is TGCAGTGCTGGACCGACTAGCGGGAGGGGAGGTGAGCAGTTCTTC.

J is TRBJ2-3 and V is TRBV7-6, with 7 bases aligning to TRBD2. CDR3 length: 16 amino acids. CDR1 is SGHVS, CDR2 FNYEAQ, per germline. The V segment lost 4 bases and the J segment 6 bases; nucleotides outside the gene matches: 13. The CDR3 DNA reads as TGTGCCAGCAGCTCCGGGACTATGGTTAGTAGGGATACGCAGTATTTT. The encoded protein is CASSSGTMVSRDTQYF.

V gene TRBV4-3 combines with J gene TRBJ1-6, with TRBD1 as a possible D gene (5 bases). The ends were cut back, 0 bases at V and 9 bases at J, with 12 bases in the middle. Germline CDR1 reads LGHNA; CDR2 reads YSLEER. The CDR3 has 15 residues. The CDR3 region is CASSQEVRGGSPLHF. The CDR3, as DNA: TGCGCCAGCAGCCAAGAAGTTAGGGGAGGTTCACCCCTCCACTTT.

This clonotype was seen only a few times. V gene TRBV7-3 combines with J gene TRBJ2-1, with a possible D match to TRBD2 (6 bases). Germline CDR1 is SGHTA and CDR2 is FQGTGA. CDR3 length: 16 residues. The germline V and J ends were trimmed by 5 bases and 1 base, with 15 bases remaining between them. In nucleotides, the CDR3 is TGTGCCAGCAGCGCACACTCTAGCGCGTCCTACAATGAGCAGTTCTTC. Residues: CASSAHSSASYNEQFF.

This sequence joins TRBV7-2 and TRBJ2-7; D is uncertain. The germline V gene has CDR1 SGHTA and CDR2 FQGNSA. V was pared by 3 bases and J by 3 bases, with 12 bases between. The CDR3 extends over 14 amino acids. The CDR3 loop reads CASSLADGNYEQYF. The CDR3 nucleotides are TGTGCCAGCAGCTTGGCAGACGGAAACTACGAGCAGTACTTC.

The chain recombines TRBV5-1 with TRBJ2-1; TRBD2 might be the D (6 bases). Germline values: CDR1 SGHRS, CDR2 YFSETQ. The ends were cut back, 5 bases at V and 1 base at J, with 19 bases in the middle. This CDR3 has 17 residues. As DNA, the CDR3 is TGCGCCAGCAGTTCGAGGGGACGCGGGGAGTCCTACAATGAGCAGTTCTTC. Translation: CASSSRGRGESYNEQFF.